This T cell receptor beta chain originates from a study of T-cell memory formation after mild COVID-19 (dated by TCRdb to the early 2020s). For context, the study as a whole: Most TCR sequence clusters were specific to one of the two donors. T-cell clones expanding and contracting after mild COVID-19 in a couple of donors were tracked by longitudinal TCRalpha and TCRbeta repertoire sequencing. Two young, previously healthy adult volunteers made up the cohort, one male and one female.

Only a few counts were recorded for this clonotype. Its antigen specificity is not known. One base away there is no much larger clone; base qualities are not given. Sequencing was performed on an Illumina NovaSeq 6000. TCRalpha and TCRbeta cDNA libraries were constructed by 5'RACE with constant-segment primers, with sample barcodes and unique molecular identifiers being introduced. RNA was extracted from every sample with Trizol reagent. The libraries were amplified in two PCR steps, and the second step added a second sample barcode and Illumina TruSeq adapters. Sequencing of libraries was performed on an Illumina NovaSeq with 2 x 150 bp paired-end reads. Under the source paper's analysis protocol: Demultiplexing of reads and collapsing into UMI-guided consensus sequences were performed with migec v1.2.7. Using mixcr v2.1.11, UMI consensuses were aligned to TRA and TRB V and J templates and then assembled into clonotypes. Expanded or contracted clonotypes were those called significant by both edgeR and NoisET, with noise models trained on biological replicates. For edgeR calls, the thresholds were a false discovery rate-adjusted p below 0.01 and a log2 fold-change of 1. PCA with hierarchical clustering of max-normalized trajectories of the 1000 most abundant clonotypes was used as exploratory dynamics analysis. The CD4 or CD8 phenotype of responding clones was assigned using the separately sequenced CD4+ and CD8+ repertoires. TCRdb cleaned the public reads at Q25 with fastp, built clones with MiXCR and kept in-frame beta chains. When rows share a CDR3 protein, they turn into one entry using the most common DNA and genes. It is TCRdb's table, rather than the study itself, that gives the V and J calls and clone size. Across this sample there are tens of thousands of distinct CDR3 sequences, with approximately 15% seen only once. The ten top clones hold 25% to 35% of the sample.

The paper's findings and limits, for the study overall: Some responding clones were detected in pre-infection memory, which suggested that pre-existing cross-reactive memory T cells had joined the SARS-CoV-2 response. Whether the second-wave clones peaking on day 37 were SARS-CoV-2 specific was not confirmed. Only two mild cases were covered in the study, and larger cohorts including severe cases with pre-infection samples were considered necessary. Contracting CD4+ clones were found mainly in CM and EM memory subsets, while CD8+ clones were enriched in EMRA. Clones that contracted from day 15 to 85 showed balanced CD4/CD8 phenotypes, whereas a second wave of clones that expanded from day 15 to 37 leaned towards CD4+.

Ficoll-Paque density gradient centrifugation was the method used to isolate PBMCs. The clonotype comes from an adult woman who had mild COVID-19 (a few samples of this study predate the infection). The sample titles of this study are shuffled in the database, so cell type and time point are left out; the donor was told from shared clones. The sequenced sample consisted of PBMCs or a T cell subset sorted from them (not recorded which).

Read as DNA, the sequence is TGTGCCAGCAGACGGATGTCCTACGAGCAGTACTTC. This is translated as CASRRMSYEQYF. This receptor chain uses TRBV28 and TRBJ2-7; no D gene can be assigned with confidence. Including cysteine and phenylalanine, the CDR3 has 12 amino acids. The CDR3 DNA has 36 bases and is translated from base 1. V loses 6 bases, J loses 1 base, and the germline ends lie 7 bases apart. As encoded in the germline V gene, CDR1 is MDHEN while CDR2 is SYDVKM.